This TCR beta chain is drawn from a study of blood T cell repertoires in COVID-19. Generated by immunoSEQ multiplex PCR, the TCRdb table keeps only in-frame clones and is missing some. The repertoire holds about 270,000 clones, with roughly 80% as singletons. The TCR sequence derives from a woman aged 45-65 years with active or convalescent COVID-19. Sample: peripheral blood.

The CDR3 protein is CASSEYYGYTF. CDR3 coding DNA: TGTGCCAGCAGCGAGTATTATGGCTACACCTTC. This rearrangement joins TRBV7-3 to TRBJ1-2; unclear D gene. V lost 5 bases and J lost 5, with 6 bases in between. The CDR3 is 11 residues long. CDR1 is SGHTA, CDR2 FQGTGA, per germline.